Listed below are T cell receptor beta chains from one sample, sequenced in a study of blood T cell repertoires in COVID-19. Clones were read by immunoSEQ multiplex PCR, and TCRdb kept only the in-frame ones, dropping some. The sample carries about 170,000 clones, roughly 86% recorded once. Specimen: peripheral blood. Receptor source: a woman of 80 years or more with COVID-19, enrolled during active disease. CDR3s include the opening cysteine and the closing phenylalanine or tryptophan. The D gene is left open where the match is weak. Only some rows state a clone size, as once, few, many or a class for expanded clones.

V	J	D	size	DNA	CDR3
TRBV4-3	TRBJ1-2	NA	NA	TGCGCCAGCAGCCAAGTGCCAGCTAACTATGGCTACACCTTC	CASSQVPANYGYTF
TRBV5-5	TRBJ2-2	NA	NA	TGTGCCAGCAGCTTGGACGGTGGCGGGACCGGGGAGCTGTTTTTT	CASSLDGGGTGELFF
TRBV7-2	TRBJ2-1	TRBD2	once	TGTGCCAGCAGTGCTAGCGGGAGCTCCTACAATGAGCAGTTCTTC	CASSASGSSYNEQFF
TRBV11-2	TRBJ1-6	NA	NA	TGTGCCAGCAGCTTAAGTGAGGGTTATAATTCACCCCTCCACTTT	CASSLSEGYNSPLHF
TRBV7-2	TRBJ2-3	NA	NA	TGTGCCAGCAGCCCACAGACCCGTTCCGATACGCAGTATTTT	CASSPQTRSDTQYF
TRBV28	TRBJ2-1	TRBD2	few	TGTGCCAGCAGTTGGAGCGGGAGTACCCACAATGAGCAGTTCTTC	CASSWSGSTHNEQFF
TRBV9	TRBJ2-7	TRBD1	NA	TGTGCCAGCAGCGTAGGCCAGGGGGCGTACGAGCAGTACTTC	CASSVGQGAYEQYF
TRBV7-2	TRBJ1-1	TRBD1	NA	TGTGCCAGCAGCGGGAACAGGGGATGGGACACTGAAGCTTTCTTT	CASSGNRGWDTEAFF
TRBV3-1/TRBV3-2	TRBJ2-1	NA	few	TGTGCCAGCAGCCAAGCTACGAGCTCCTACAATGAGCAGTTCTTC	CASSQATSSYNEQFF
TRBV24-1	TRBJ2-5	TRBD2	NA	TGTGCCACCAGTGAAAGCGGGAGGGCCCAAGAGACCCAGTACTTC	CATSESGRAQETQYF
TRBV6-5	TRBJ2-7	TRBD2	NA	TGTGCCAGCAGCAGGACTAGCGTCACCTACGAGCAGTACTTC	CASSRTSVTYEQYF
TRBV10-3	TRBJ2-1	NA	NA	TGTGCCATCAGTGACTTATACAATGAGCAGTTCTTC	CAISDLYNEQFF
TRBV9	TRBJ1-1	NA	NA	TGTGCCAGCAGCGCCGGACAGAGGAACACTGAAGCTTTCTTT	CASSAGQRNTEAFF
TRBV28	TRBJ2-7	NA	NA	TGTGCCAGCAGTTTAATCGGAGCGTACTACGAGCAGTACTTC	CASSLIGAYYEQYF
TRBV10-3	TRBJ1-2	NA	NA	TGTGCCATCAGTGAGATCCTGAACTATGGCTACACCTTC	CAISEILNYGYTF